Presented here are 26 T cell receptor beta chains from one specimen sequenced in a study of blood T cell repertoires in COVID-19. TCRdb's table, derived via immunoSEQ multiplex PCR, lists solely in-frame clones and lacks some. The sample includes around 190,000 clones, approximately 90% of them seen just once. The sequenced sample consisted of peripheral blood. These receptors were collected from a human donor in a cohort sampled during active COVID-19.

Of note for this clone: Other DNA sequences in the same sample also yield this CDR3. V and J are TRBV6-5 and TRBJ1-2; 7 bases fit TRBD1. With V trimmed by 2 bases and J by 5 bases, 2 bases remained unmatched. The CDR3 consists of 13 residues. Germline CDR1 MNHEY, CDR2 SVGAGI. This chain's CDR3 is CASSYRQGYGYTF. CDR3 nucleotide sequence: TGTGCCAGCAGTTACAGACAGGGATATGGCTACACCTTC.

The chain employs TRBV7-2 and TRBJ2-5; D may be TRBD2 (6 bases). The CDR3 runs 18 residues. The germline V gene encodes CDR1 SGHTA and CDR2 FQGNSA. V was shortened by 1 base and J by 1 base, with 19 bases between the two germline ends. The chain's CDR3 is CASSLEVKTGGAQETQYF. CDR3 bases: TGTGCCAGCAGCTTAGAGGTTAAAACAGGAGGGGCCCAAGAGACCCAGTACTTC.

This clone is a singleton in its sample. The chain carries TRBV6-1 and TRBJ1-1; D is undetermined. V dropped 2 bases and J dropped 1 base, with 5 bases sitting between them. The CDR3 runs to 13 residues. CDR1 MNHNS and CDR2 SASEGT come from the germline V gene. The CDR3 bases are TGTGCCAGCAGTGAAAGCTGGAACACTGAAGCTTTCTTT. Translation gives CASSESWNTEAFF.

This chain joins TRBV19 and TRBJ1-4; the match to TRBD1 covers 10 bases. Looked up from germline, CDR1 is LNHDA and CDR2 is SQIVND (reference sequence). CDR3 length: 15 residues. Trimming at V came to 8 bases and at J to 4 bases, leaving 7 bases not matched to a gene. CDR3: CASGDRGSFNEKLFF. Written as DNA, the CDR3 is TGTGCCAGTGGGGACAGGGGCTCCTTTAATGAAAAACTGTTTTTT.

The chain combines TRBV27 with TRBJ2-1, with 10 bases identical to TRBD2. V shed 5 bases, J shed 8 bases, and the junction held 9 bases outside the gene matches. The CDR3 runs 15 residues. CDR1 is MNHEY and CDR2 is SMNVEV in the germline V gene (reference sequence). CDR3 DNA: TGTGCCAGCAGTCCCCCAGCGGGAGGGCGGGATGAGCAGTTCTTC. It is translated as CASSPPAGGRDEQFF.

The chain employs TRBV6-1 and TRBJ2-3; 10 nucleotides align to TRBD1. CDR1 is MNHNS, CDR2 SASEGT, per germline. The V segment lost 0 bases and the J segment 4 bases; nucleotides outside the gene matches: 4. The CDR3 extends over 16 amino acids. In DNA, the CDR3 is TGTGCCAGCAGTGAAGCGGACAGGGGGTTTTCAGATACGCAGTATTTT. Its translation: CASSEADRGFSDTQYF.

This clone appeared once. The chain carries TRBV2 and TRBJ1-1; D is unresolved. In germline, CDR1 is SNHLY, CDR2 FYNNEI. The V gene lost 5 bases and the J gene lost 1 base, with 5 bases spanning the gap. The CDR3 length is 12 residues. The CDR3 protein is CASSLPNTEAFF. The CDR3 nucleotides are TGTGCCAGCAGTCTACCGAACACTGAAGCTTTCTTT.

The chain uses TRBV10-3 and TRBJ2-2; TRBD2 is a possible D gene (5 bases). The CDR3 is made up of 18 amino acids. The V end lost 7 bases, the J end lost 0 bases, and 21 bases lay between the germline ends. Germline CDR1 ENHRY, CDR2 SYGVKD. The chain's CDR3 is CAIKESASRSANTGELFF. CDR3 DNA sequence: TGTGCCATCAAGGAGTCTGCTAGCCGTTCTGCGAACACCGGGGAGCTGTTTTTT.

The rearrangement joins TRBV6-1 to TRBJ1-3; D remains unclear. The CDR3 consists of 16 residues. Trimming stripped 1 base from V and 1 base from J, with 11 bases between. The germline gives CDR1 MNHNS, CDR2 SASEGT. The CDR3 nucleotides read TGTGCCAGCAGTGAAGTGCTGGCCTCATCTGGAAACACCATATATTTT. Translating gives CASSEVLASSGNTIYF.

The J gene is TRBJ1-1, the V gene TRBV7-9; the D gene is possibly TRBD1 (6 bases). CDR1 is SEHNR and CDR2 is FQNEAQ in the germline V gene (reference sequence). The V and J ends lost 6 bases and 1 base respectively, with 12 bases between them. This CDR3 is 14 amino acids long. Here the CDR3 DNA reads TGTGCCAGCAGGCTCCAGGGGCCGAACACTGAAGCTTTCTTT. It encodes CASRLQGPNTEAFF. Combining the CDR3 with reference TRBV7-9 and TRBJ1-1 gives the whole variable domain DTGVSQNPRHKITKRGQNVTFRCDPISEHNRLYWYRQTLGQGPEFLTYFQNEAQLEKSRLLSDRFSAERPKGSFSTLEIQRTEQGDSAMYLCASRLQGPNTEAFFGQGTRLTVV.

This sequence joins TRBV2 and TRBJ2-7, with 14 bases fitting TRBD2. Germline CDR1 reads SNHLY; CDR2 reads FYNNEI. Trimming took 9 bases from V and 3 from J; bases not matched to a gene: 10. CDR3 size: 16 residues. The CDR3 spells CARQSPGTSGGYEQYF. The CDR3 DNA is TGTGCCAGACAATCCCCCGGGACTAGCGGGGGCTACGAGCAGTACTTC. Combining the CDR3 with reference TRBV2 and TRBJ2-7 gives the whole variable domain EPEVTQTPSHQVTQMGQEVILRCVPISNHLYFYWYRQILGQKVEFLVSFYNNEISEKSEIFDDQFSVERPDGSNFTLKIRSTKLEDSAMYFCARQSPGTSGGYEQYFGPGTRLTVT.

The CDR3 coding sequence is TGTGCCAGCTCCTTCGGACAGGGCGATACGCAGTATTTT. Its protein is CASSFGQGDTQYF. V and J are TRBV18 and TRBJ2-3, with 8 nucleotides matching TRBD1. The CDR3 contains 13 residues. The ends lost 6 bases at V and 6 bases at J; junction bases unmatched: 5. Germline assignment: CDR1 KGHSH and CDR2 LQKENI.

The chain couples TRBV4-3 to TRBJ2-3, with 8 nucleotides matching TRBD1. CDR1 is LGHNA, CDR2 YSLEER, per germline. V shed 2 bases and J 1 base; nucleotides not matched to a gene: 5. CDR3 length: 16 residues. The CDR3 DNA is TGCGCCAGCAGCCAAAATCCAGGGGGCGGCACAGATACGCAGTATTTT. This sequence encodes CASSQNPGGGTDTQYF.

The V call is TRBV5-4, the J call TRBJ2-5; TRBD1 matches 9 bases. The CDR3 is 15 residues long. CDR1 is SGHNT and CDR2 is YYREEE in the germline V gene (reference sequence). V dropped 3 bases and J dropped 1; count of bases not matched to a gene: 4. CDR3 sequence reads: CASSWLTGGQETQYF. DNA of the CDR3: TGTGCCAGCAGCTGGCTGACAGGGGGCCAAGAGACCCAGTACTTC.

CDR3: CASSLARTFGQFF. DNA of the CDR3: TGTGCCAGCAGCTTAGCGAGGACTTTCGGGCAGTTCTTC. This chain connects TRBV7-8 to TRBJ2-1; D is perhaps TRBD2 (5 bases). Germline V gene data show CDR1 as SGHVS and CDR2 as FQNEAQ. The ends were cut back, 0 bases at V and 12 bases at J, with 12 bases in the middle. The CDR3 contains 13 residues.

The genes are TRBV5-8 and TRBJ1-6; no clear D gene. The ends were cut back, 3 bases at V and 0 bases at J, with 7 bases in the middle. CDR1 is SGHTS, CDR2 YDEGEE, per germline. The CDR3 loop spans 15 amino acids. Here the CDR3 reads CASSYRDSYNSPLHF. For the CDR3, the DNA is TGTGCCAGCAGCTACCGGGACTCCTATAATTCACCCCTCCACTTT.

V gene TRBV7-9 combines with J gene TRBJ2-7; 8 nucleotides match TRBD2. The length of the CDR3 is 16 residues. Germline V CDR1 and CDR2: SEHNR, FQNEAQ (reference sequence). With V trimmed by 1 base and J by 3 bases, 8 bases remained unmatched. The CDR3 loop reads CASSLVLGSGVYEQYF. The CDR3 nucleotides are TGTGCCAGCAGCTTAGTGTTGGGTAGCGGGGTCTACGAGCAGTACTTC.

The V and J genes are TRBV6-5 and TRBJ2-7; TRBD2 matches 15 bases. V shed 5 bases and J 7 bases; nucleotides not matched to a gene: 6. CDR1 is MNHEY, CDR2 SVGAGI, per germline. The CDR3 runs to 15 residues. The chain's CDR3 is CASSTGTSGRFEQYF. As DNA, the CDR3 is TGTGCCAGCAGTACCGGGACTAGCGGGAGGTTTGAGCAGTACTTC.

The rearrangement joins TRBV12-2 to TRBJ1-2. TRBV12-2 is listed as a pseudogene. The length of the CDR3 is 13 residues. The CDR3 DNA is TGTGCAAGTCGCTTAGGACGGAGCTATGGCTACACCTTC. This codes for CASRLGRSYGYTF.

The rearrangement uses TRBV5-4 and TRBJ2-7; TRBD1 matches 9 bases. V trimming: 0 bases; J trimming: 5 bases; junction bases outside the gene matches: 3. CDR1 is SGHNT and CDR2 is YYREEE in the germline V gene (reference sequence). This CDR3 comprises 14 residues. CDR3: CASSLGDRVHEQYF. The CDR3 bases are TGTGCCAGCAGCTTGGGGGACAGGGTCCACGAGCAGTACTTC. Drawing the rest from reference TRBV5-4 and TRBJ2-7, the complete variable domain is ETGVTQSPTHLIKTRGQQVTLRCSSQSGHNTVSWYQQALGQGPQFIFQYYREEENGRGNFPPRFSGLQFPNYSSELNVNALELDDSALYLCASSLGDRVHEQYFGPGTRLTVT.

This CDR3 reads CASRDRPIYEQYF. CDR3 nucleotide sequence: TGCGCCAGCAGGGACAGGCCGATTTACGAGCAGTACTTC. The chain combines TRBV10-2 with TRBJ2-7; 7 nucleotides match TRBD1. This CDR3 is 13 amino acids long. V lost 6 bases to trimming and J lost 4 bases; unmatched junction nucleotides: 6. Germline CDR1 reads WSHSY; CDR2 reads SAAADI.

V and J are TRBV4-2 and TRBJ2-7; TRBD2 agrees at 9 bases. Germline V gene lookup returns CDR1 LGHNA and CDR2 YNFKEQ. CDR3 length: 16 amino acids. V lost 3 bases, J lost 3 bases, and 9 bases stayed unmatched. The CDR3 nucleotides are TGTGCCAGCAGCCACCTTTCGATAGCGGGAGACTACGAGCAGTACTTC. The encoded protein is CASSHLSIAGDYEQYF.

The chain has TRBV7-6 and TRBJ1-5; TRBD1 matches 9 bases. This CDR3 comprises 14 residues. Germline CDR1 reads SGHVS; CDR2 reads FNYEAQ. Unmatched junction bases numbered 3, after V lost 5 bases and J lost 4 bases. Written as DNA, the CDR3 is TGTGCCAGCAGCCTGGGACAGGGTAATCAGCCCCAGCATTTT. The encoded protein is CASSLGQGNQPQHF.

The chain carries TRBV9 and TRBJ2-1; D might be TRBD1 (5 bases). The CDR3 extends over 14 amino acids. V lost 0 bases to trimming and J lost 8 bases, with 12 bases between them. The V gene's germline CDR1 is SGDLS and CDR2 YYNGEE. DNA for the CDR3: TGTGCCAGCAGCGTAGCCAGGGCTCCCCATGAGCAGTTCTTC. Translating it yields CASSVARAPHEQFF.

This clone was found a few times. V is TRBV11-2 and J is TRBJ2-7; TRBD2 agrees at 8 bases. The germline gives CDR1 SGHAT, CDR2 FQNNGV. With 2 bases clipped from V and 2 bases from J, the junction kept 5 bases outside the gene matches. CDR3 length: 15 residues. In DNA form, the CDR3 reads TGTGCCAGCAGCTTATCGGATAGCGGGGCCTACGAGCAGTACTTC. Its translation is CASSLSDSGAYEQYF.

The chain has TRBV9 and TRBJ1-2; the D gene is possibly TRBD1 (5 bases). Germline V gives CDR1 SGDLS, CDR2 YYNGEE. The CDR3 is 13 amino acids. Deletions cut 4 bases from V and 4 bases from J, with 11 bases between. DNA for the CDR3: TGTGCCAGCAGCCGGGGGTTGGGCTATGGCTACACCTTC. Amino acid sequence: CASSRGLGYGYTF.